This TCR beta chain comes out of a study of T cell changes during pregnancy in multiple sclerosis (dated by TCRdb to between 2018 and 2021). Some background on the complete study: In women with multiple sclerosis, the researchers looked at how the T cell repertoire shifted as pregnancy progressed.

Turning to this clone: The antigen it binds to is not known. No quality values exist for individual bases; no much larger clone is one base distant.

CDR1 and CDR2, per the germline V gene, are SGHDT and YYEEEE. V loses 4 bases at its end and J loses 8 bases; junction bases beyond the gene matches: 8. CDR3 length: 13 amino acids, cysteine to phenylalanine. Left in the record is the CDR3 DNA by itself, 39 bases read in frame from the first base. Library method: the immunoSEQ multiplex PCR assay. The source is immuneACCESS, and TCRdb retained only in-frame sequences with V and J called. Part of the clones is not carried over; for the studies checked, unresolved V genes explain less than half of this, and the remainder is unexplained. The sample yields about 50,000 clones; about 91% were counted once. The ten most abundant clones make up about 10% of the sample.

The sequencing here drew on CD8+ T cells from peripheral blood mononuclear cells, taken after pregnancy. The receptor's source is a female donor with multiple sclerosis, enrolled in a pregnancy study. The chain joins TRBV5-6 to TRBJ1-2; TRBD1 aligns with 7 central bases. The CDR3 reads CASSVGRGSGYTF. At the DNA level, the sequence is TGTGCCAGCAGCGTGGGCAGGGGGAGCGGCTACACCTTC.